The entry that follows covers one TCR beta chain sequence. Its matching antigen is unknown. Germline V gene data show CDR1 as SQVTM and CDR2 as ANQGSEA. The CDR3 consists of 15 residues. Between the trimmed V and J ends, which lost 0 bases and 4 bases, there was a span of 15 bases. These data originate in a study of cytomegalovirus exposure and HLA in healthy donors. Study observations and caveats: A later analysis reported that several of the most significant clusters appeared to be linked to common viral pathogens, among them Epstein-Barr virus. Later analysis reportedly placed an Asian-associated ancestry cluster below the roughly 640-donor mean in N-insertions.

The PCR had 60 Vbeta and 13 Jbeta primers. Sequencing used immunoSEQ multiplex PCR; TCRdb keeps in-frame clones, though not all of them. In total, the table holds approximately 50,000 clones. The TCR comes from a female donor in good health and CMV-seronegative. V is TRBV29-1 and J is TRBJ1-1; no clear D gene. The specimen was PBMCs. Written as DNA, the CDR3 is TGCAGCGTTGAAGATGAAGGCTGGCGGGGCACTGAAGCTTTCTTT. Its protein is CSVEDEGWRGTEAFF.